This T cell receptor beta chain is from a study of T cell repertoires in cytomegalovirus infection. About this clonotype itself: What it recognizes is unknown.

TCRdb fed the reads into MiXCR, producing one record per CDR3 protein. In the table there are about 220,000 distinct CDR3 sequences, around 35% of which are singletons. CDR3 length: 15 residues. The V end was cut by 3 bases, the J end by 2 bases, with 8 bases between. Germline CDR1 reads MDHEN; CDR2 reads SYDVKM. The TCR originated in a human donor in good health (CMV status not recorded). Some clones in this sample may be carry-over from other donors' samples. The V call is TRBV28, the J call TRBJ2-6; D remains ambiguous. Sequencing used CD8+ T cells from cultured PBMCs, obtained from culture after CMV antigen stimulation. The CDR3 DNA reads TGTGCCAGCAGTTTTACATGGGCTGGGGCCAACGTCCTGACTTTC. Translating gives CASSFTWAGANVLTF.